Shown below are 30 T cell receptor beta chains from a single sample sequenced in a study of blood T cell repertoires in COVID-19. Method: immunoSEQ multiplex PCR; TCRdb's copy keeps in-frame clones and lacks some. The table has around 320,000 clones, 85% seen once. Specimen: peripheral blood. These receptor sequences come from a human donor in a cohort sampled during active COVID-19.

The J gene is TRBJ2-7, the V gene TRBV19, with 10 bases matching TRBD1. Trimming at V came to 9 bases and at J to 1 base, leaving 6 bases not matched to a gene. Germline assignment: CDR1 LNHDA and CDR2 SQIVND (reference sequence). The CDR3 totals 14 residues. CDR3 DNA: TGTGCCAGCACAAGGGGACAGGGGTCCTACGAGCAGTACTTC. Its protein is CASTRGQGSYEQYF.

This clone was seen a few times. The chain combines TRBV24-1 with TRBJ2-3, with TRBD1 matching over 9 bases. The CDR3 is 15 amino acids. Germline V gene sequence: CDR1 KGHDR, CDR2 SFDVKD. Unmatched junction bases numbered 7, after V lost 6 bases and J lost 4 bases. CDR3 loop: CATSSGTGFSDTQYF. Here the CDR3 DNA reads TGTGCCACCAGTTCCGGGACAGGGTTTTCAGATACGCAGTATTTT.

This clone was recorded a few times. V usage is TRBV11-2 and J usage is TRBJ1-2, with D maybe TRBD1 (5 bases). The V gene lost 1 base and the J gene lost 4 bases, with 13 bases spanning the gap. This CDR3 has 15 residues. Germline V gives CDR1 SGHAT, CDR2 FQNNGV. As DNA, the CDR3 is TGTGCCAGCAGCTTAGTGGTGGAGGGGATCTATGGCTACACCTTC. Its protein product is CASSLVVEGIYGYTF.

This clone has just one count. This chain links TRBV24-1 with TRBJ2-3; the match to TRBD2 covers 9 bases. The ends lost 4 bases at V and 9 bases at J; junction bases unmatched: 7. CDR1 is KGHDR and CDR2 is SFDVKD in the germline V gene. The CDR3 length is 14 residues. This CDR3 is CATSEHRSGGTQYF. The CDR3 region has the DNA TGTGCCACCAGTGAACACCGCAGCGGGGGGACGCAGTATTTT.

The chain recombines TRBV27 with TRBJ1-2; the D is unclear. Deletions cut 2 bases from V and 7 bases from J, with 14 bases between. The germline V gene has CDR1 MNHEY and CDR2 SMNVEV (reference sequence). The CDR3 totals 14 residues. In DNA form, the CDR3 reads TGTGCCAGCAGTTTAACGGCCGAATGGAGTGGCTACACCTTC. Translation: CASSLTAEWSGYTF.

This clone appeared a few times. The genes are TRBV19 and TRBJ1-5; 7 nucleotides align to TRBD1. The CDR3 contains 13 residues. Germline V gives CDR1 LNHDA, CDR2 SQIVND (reference sequence). The V segment lost 8 bases and the J segment 6 bases; nucleotides outside the gene matches: 7. CDR3 amino acids: CASEDRAGQPQHF. CDR3 bases: TGTGCCAGTGAAGACAGGGCGGGTCAGCCCCAGCATTTT.

This chain links TRBV11-1 with TRBJ2-1; 11 nucleotides align to TRBD2. V trimming: 8 bases; J trimming: 5 bases; junction bases outside the gene matches: 8. Per the germline V gene, CDR1 is SGHAT and CDR2 is FQDESV (reference sequence). The CDR3 totals 15 residues. CDR3: CASGPLAGADNEQFF. CDR3 coding DNA: TGTGCCAGCGGCCCACTAGCGGGGGCCGACAATGAGCAGTTCTTC.

This chain links TRBV19 with TRBJ2-1; TRBD2 aligns across 7 bases. Germline lookup yields CDR1 LNHDA and CDR2 SQIVND (reference sequence). The CDR3 has 13 amino acids. Trimming at V came to 2 bases and at J to 14 bases, leaving 9 bases not matched to a gene. Here the CDR3 DNA reads TGTGCCAGTAGTATAATCGCGGGGGTAGGGGAGTTCTTC. It translates to CASSIIAGVGEFF.

The chain has TRBV7-8 and TRBJ2-3, with TRBD2 identical over 7 bases. V lost 1 base to trimming and J lost 0 bases; unmatched junction nucleotides: 1. Looked up from germline, CDR1 is SGHVS and CDR2 is FQNEAQ. CDR3 length: 15 residues. The CDR3 coding sequence is TGTGCCAGCAGCTTAGTAGCGGGTAGCACAGATACGCAGTATTTT. As protein: CASSLVAGSTDTQYF.

J is TRBJ2-3 and V is TRBV5-1; TRBD1 matches at 10 bases. Looked up from germline, CDR1 is SGHRS and CDR2 is YFSETQ. The length of the CDR3 is 16 residues. The ends lost 0 bases at V and 4 bases at J; junction bases unmatched: 5. CDR3 in amino acids: CASSLVAGTGADTQYF. CDR3 nucleotides: TGCGCCAGCAGCTTGGTCGCCGGGACAGGGGCAGATACGCAGTATTTT.

The CDR3 protein is CASGRAGDYEQYF. The CDR3 DNA is TGTGCCAGCGGCCGGGCAGGGGATTACGAGCAGTACTTC. V usage is TRBV27 and J usage is TRBJ2-7; tentatively, D is TRBD1 (6 bases). The CDR3 covers 13 residues. Germline V gene lookup returns CDR1 MNHEY and CDR2 SMNVEV (reference sequence). The germline V and J ends were trimmed by 8 bases and 4 bases, with 15 bases remaining between them.

As regards this clone: An end of the junction does not agree with germline; a read error may underlie this. This sequence joins TRBV6-5 and TRBJ2-1; 9 bases are a match to TRBD2. Germline CDR1 is MNHEY and CDR2 is SVGAGI. This CDR3 is 16 amino acids long. The DNA for the CDR3 is TGTGCCAGCAGTTACACAGCCGGGACTAGCTACGATGAGCAGTTCTTC. Protein product: CASSYTAGTSYDEQFF.

The rearrangement links TRBV3-1 (or the pseudogene TRBV3-2) to TRBJ1-5; D uncertain. V was shortened by 6 bases and J by 5 bases, with 11 bases between the two germline ends. CDR1 and CDR2 (germline): LGHDT, YNNKEL (reference sequence). The CDR3 sequence is 13 residues long. The chain's CDR3 is CASSHISDQPQHF. CDR3 sequence (DNA): TGTGCCAGCAGTCACATCTCTGATCAGCCCCAGCATTTT.

The chain combines TRBV30 with TRBJ1-4; no clear D. The CDR3 extends over 13 amino acids. Germline V CDR1 and CDR2: GTSNPN, SVGIG (reference sequence). Trimming shortened V by 3 bases and J by 7 bases, and 12 bases separated the two germline ends. CDR3 loop: CAWRTELGEKLFF. CDR3 DNA sequence: TGTGCCTGGAGGACGGAGTTGGGTGAAAAACTGTTTTTT.

The chain recombines TRBV12-5 with TRBJ2-5; D ambiguous. Germline assignment: CDR1 LGHNT and CDR2 FRNRAP. This CDR3 is built from 11 residues. V lost 7 bases, J lost 5 bases, and 8 bases lay in between. CDR3 bases: TGTGCTAGTGCCCTTGTGGAGACCCAGTACTTC. It translates to CASALVETQYF.

The chain joins TRBV24-1 to TRBJ2-5, with 10 bases that match TRBD2. Germline CDR1 reads KGHDR; CDR2 reads SFDVKD. This CDR3 spans 15 amino acids. The trim removed 3 bases at V and 5 bases at J, leaving 5 bases unmatched. Written as DNA, the CDR3 is TGTGCCACCAGTGATCCGGGACTAGCGAGGGAGACCCAGTACTTC. Encoded protein: CATSDPGLARETQYF.

This chain connects TRBV5-1 to TRBJ1-1, with 7 bases identical to TRBD1. The CDR3 contains 14 residues. V lost 0 bases to trimming and J lost 5 bases; unmatched junction nucleotides: 4. Looked up from germline, CDR1 is SGHRS and CDR2 is YFSETQ. The DNA for the CDR3 is TGCGCCAGCAGCTTGGGATCAGGGGGGACTGAAGCTTTCTTT. Amino acid sequence: CASSLGSGGTEAFF.

The chain has TRBV24-1 and TRBJ2-1; 11 nucleotides match TRBD2. J was trimmed by 7 bases and V by 3 bases; bases with no gene match: 7. The CDR3 has 16 residues. From germline, CDR1 is KGHDR and CDR2 SFDVKD. The CDR3 sequence is CATSDIRLAGHNEQFF. CDR3 nucleotides: TGTGCCACCAGTGATATACGACTAGCGGGGCATAATGAGCAGTTCTTC.

This CDR3 reads CAWDAGITHEQYF. The CDR3 DNA sequence: TGTGCCTGGGACGCCGGGATTACCCACGAGCAGTACTTC. The chain links TRBV30 to TRBJ2-7; a possible D gene is TRBD2 (5 bases). The CDR3 has 13 amino acids. Germline V lookup: CDR1 GTSNPN, CDR2 SVGIG (reference sequence). Trimming cost V 5 bases and J 5 bases, with 16 bases left between them. The full variable domain, rest sourced from reference TRBV30 and TRBJ2-7, is SQTIHQWPATLVQPVGSPLSLECTVEGTSNPNLYWYRQAAGRGLQLLFYSVGIGQISSEVPQNLSASRPQDRQFILSSKKLLLSDSGFYLCAWDAGITHEQYFGPGTRLTVT.

J is TRBJ2-5 and V is TRBV3-1 (or the pseudogene TRBV3-2); no reliable D call. This CDR3 comprises 14 residues. Trimming pared 1 base from V and 1 base from J, leaving 7 bases between. In germline, CDR1 is LGHDT, CDR2 YNNKEL (reference sequence). The CDR3 loop reads CASSQGSVQETQYF. The DNA of the CDR3 is TGTGCCAGCAGCCAAGGCAGCGTCCAAGAGACCCAGTACTTC.

This rearrangement joins TRBV19 to TRBJ2-1, with TRBD2 identical over 13 bases. Unmatched junction bases numbered 5, after V lost 5 bases and J lost 10 bases. This CDR3 has 14 amino acids. Germline V gene sequence: CDR1 LNHDA, CDR2 SQIVND (reference sequence). CDR3 sequence: CASSLGLAGPEQFF. DNA of the CDR3: TGTGCCAGTAGTCTGGGACTAGCGGGGCCGGAGCAGTTCTTC. Full variable domain (missing parts from reference TRBV19 and TRBJ2-1): DGGITQSPKYLFRKEGQNVTLSCEQNLNHDAMYWYRQDPGQGLRLIYYSQIVNDFQKGDIAEGYSVSREKKESFPLTVTSAQKNPTAFYLCASSLGLAGPEQFFGPGTRLTVL.

The CDR3 sequence: CASSVQLSYNEQFF. DNA of the CDR3: TGTGCCAGCAGTGTACAGTTGTCCTACAATGAGCAGTTCTTC. The V and J genes are TRBV6-4 and TRBJ2-1; D call uncertain. This CDR3 region has 14 residues. V was clipped by 4 bases and J by 1 base, with 8 bases between them. The germline gives CDR1 MRHNA, CDR2 SNTAGT.

This clone showed up just once. The V and J genes are TRBV7-8 and TRBJ1-1; no definite D call. The CDR3 is made up of 14 amino acids. Trimming removed 4 bases from V and 4 bases from J, with 13 bases in between. Germline V lookup: CDR1 SGHVS, CDR2 FQNEAQ. As DNA, the CDR3 is TGTGCCAGCAGCTCAAAAGACTGGGTCACTGAAGCTTTCTTT. Amino acids: CASSSKDWVTEAFF. The whole variable domain, remainder taken from reference TRBV7-8 and TRBJ1-1, is GAGVSQSPRYKVAKRGQDVALRCDPISGHVSLFWYQQALGQGPEFLTYFQNEAQLDKSGLPSDRFFAERPEGSVSTLKIQRTQQEDSAVYLCASSSKDWVTEAFFGQGTRLTVV.

The chain recombines TRBV5-1 with TRBJ1-2; 8 bases are shared with TRBD1. The germline CDR1 and CDR2 sequences are SGHRS and YFSETQ. CDR3 length: 14 amino acids. V was clipped by 0 bases and J by 7 bases; unmatched bases: 5. The CDR3 loop reads CASSLATGGSGYTF. The CDR3 DNA reads TGCGCCAGCAGCTTGGCAACAGGGGGAAGTGGCTACACCTTC.

V and J are TRBV19 and TRBJ2-7, with TRBD1 as a possible D gene (5 bases). V gave up 5 bases and J gave up 3 bases, with 14 bases separating them. Germline assignment: CDR1 LNHDA and CDR2 SQIVND (reference sequence). The CDR3 has 14 amino acids. The CDR3 here is CASSPRVGDYEQYF. Written as DNA, the CDR3 is TGTGCCAGTAGTCCTCGGGTAGGGGACTACGAGCAGTACTTC.

The rearrangement links TRBV27 to TRBJ2-7, with 7 positions matching TRBD1. The germline V gene has CDR1 MNHEY and CDR2 SMNVEV (reference sequence). The length of the CDR3 is 16 residues. The V segment lost 5 bases and the J segment 2 bases; nucleotides outside the gene matches: 12. The CDR3 DNA is TGTGCCAGCAGTCCCAACAGGGGTATGTGGCCCTACGAGCAGTACTTC. It yields the protein CASSPNRGMWPYEQYF.

This clone was found once. The chain couples TRBV20-1 to TRBJ1-6; 7 positions match TRBD1. Germline lookup yields CDR1 DFQATT and CDR2 SNEGSKA (reference sequence). The CDR3 consists of 16 residues. J lost 1 base, V lost 3 bases, and 6 bases had no gene match. The CDR3 loop reads CSASRDRASYNSPLHF. In DNA form, the CDR3 reads TGCAGTGCTAGTAGGGACAGAGCTTCCTATAATTCACCCCTCCACTTT.

The chain has TRBV19 and TRBJ2-5, with 8 positions matching TRBD1. After removal of 3 bases from V and 7 bases from J, the junction contained 4 bases not matched to a gene. This CDR3 contains 13 residues. Germline CDR1 LNHDA, CDR2 SQIVND (reference sequence). The CDR3 sequence: CASSIAQGGTQYF. CDR3 in DNA: TGTGCCAGTAGTATTGCACAGGGGGGGACCCAGTACTTC.

The chain carries TRBV30 and TRBJ1-1; D remains unclear. CDR1 is GTSNPN and CDR2 is SVGIG in the germline V gene (reference sequence). Trimming removed 2 bases at V and 3 bases at J, with 10 bases between. The CDR3 is 13 amino acids. CDR3 residues: CAWSQGGDTEAFF. The CDR3 DNA reads TGTGCCTGGAGTCAAGGCGGTGACACTGAAGCTTTCTTT.

This clone was observed a handful of times. The V gene is TRBV25-1, the J gene TRBJ2-1; 8 nucleotides match TRBD1. After removal of 3 bases from V and 7 bases from J, the junction contained 8 bases not matched to a gene. Germline values: CDR1 MGHDK, CDR2 SYGVNS. This CDR3 has 15 amino acids. DNA of the CDR3: TGTGCCAGCAGTGATCCCGGACAGGGCCAAAATGAGCAGTTCTTC. It codes for CASSDPGQGQNEQFF.